One sample yielded the 16 T cell receptor beta chains listed below, sequenced in a study of blood T cell repertoires in COVID-19. Sequencing was performed with immunoSEQ multiplex PCR; in TCRdb, only in-frame clones are kept and a portion is missing. The sample carries 25,000 to 30,000 clones, roughly 94% recorded once. Sequencing was performed on peripheral blood. These TCRs come from a human donor with active COVID-19. The donor label of this sample is uncertain.

This clone showed up just a few times. V and J are TRBV10-3 and TRBJ2-5; TRBD1 matches 10 bases. Germline V gene lookup returns CDR1 ENHRY and CDR2 SYGVKD. V lost 2 bases and J lost 1; bases outside the gene matches: 7. The CDR3 extends over 17 amino acids. CDR3 residues: CAISEATGGWFQETQYF. The CDR3 region has the DNA TGTGCCATCAGTGAGGCGACAGGGGGCTGGTTCCAAGAGACCCAGTACTTC.

The V call is TRBV11-2, the J call TRBJ2-5; D gene ambiguous. The CDR3 extends over 12 amino acids. The V and J ends lost 5 bases and 4 bases respectively, with 8 bases between them. Germline assignment: CDR1 SGHAT and CDR2 FQNNGV. CDR3: CASSLSVETQYF. In DNA, the CDR3 is TGTGCCAGCAGCCTATCCGTAGAGACCCAGTACTTC.

The chain employs TRBV29-1 and TRBJ1-2, with a weak D call TRBD1 (5 bases). The ends were cut back, 6 bases at V and 3 bases at J, with 17 bases in the middle. The CDR3 length is 14 residues. From germline, CDR1 is SQVTM and CDR2 ANQGSEA. The CDR3 nucleotides are TGCAGCGTCGCGATGGGTCGGGGGGACTATGGCTACACCTTC. It yields the protein CSVAMGRGDYGYTF.

The genes are TRBV19 and TRBJ1-2, with a weak D call TRBD1 (6 bases). V was shortened by 4 bases and J by 9 bases, with 12 bases between the two germline ends. Per the germline V gene, CDR1 is LNHDA and CDR2 is SQIVND (reference sequence). This CDR3 is built from 12 residues. This CDR3 reads CASSRPGHSYTF. CDR3 DNA: TGTGCCAGTAGTAGACCGGGACACAGCTACACCTTC.

This clone was observed a few times. The J gene is TRBJ1-5, the V gene TRBV30, with 7 bases that match TRBD1. V lost 0 bases to trimming and J lost 10 bases; unmatched junction nucleotides: 6. Germline V gene sequence: CDR1 GTSNPN, CDR2 SVGIG (reference sequence). The CDR3 is made up of 13 amino acids. CDR3 DNA: TGTGCCTGGAGTGTACAGGGGAACTTTCCCCAGCATTTT. This encodes CAWSVQGNFPQHF.

This chain joins TRBV7-9 and TRBJ1-1; D might be TRBD1 (6 bases). Trimming stripped 5 bases from V and 0 bases from J, with 10 bases between. Looked up from germline, CDR1 is SEHNR and CDR2 is FQNEAQ (reference sequence). CDR3 length equals 14 residues. As DNA, the CDR3 is TGTGCCAGCAGCCCGGACAGATTGAACACTGAAGCTTTCTTT. Translation: CASSPDRLNTEAFF. The full variable domain, with the rest looked up from reference TRBV7-9 and TRBJ1-1, is DTGVSQNPRHKITKRGQNVTFRCDPISEHNRLYWYRQTLGQGPEFLTYFQNEAQLEKSRLLSDRFSAERPKGSFSTLEIQRTEQGDSAMYLCASSPDRLNTEAFFGQGTRLTVV.

This sequence joins TRBV6-1 and TRBJ2-3, with D maybe TRBD2 (6 bases). The CDR3 is made up of 17 amino acids. V was shortened by 3 bases and J by 1 base, with 17 bases between the two germline ends. CDR1 is MNHNS, CDR2 SASEGT, per germline. The CDR3 DNA follows: TGTGCCAGCAGTGACTGGATGGGAGGAGGTGGCACAGATACGCAGTATTTT. Amino acids: CASSDWMGGGGTDTQYF.

The chain joins TRBV24-1 to TRBJ2-1, with TRBD2 matching over 12 bases. Germline V gene sequence: CDR1 KGHDR, CDR2 SFDVKD. V gave up 4 bases and J gave up 6 bases; unmatched junction bases: 6. CDR3 length: 16 residues. The CDR3 is CATSDPSGGASNEQFF. The CDR3 coding sequence is TGTGCCACCAGTGACCCTAGCGGGGGGGCCTCCAATGAGCAGTTCTTC.

V is TRBV9 and J is TRBJ1-3; 11 bases line up with TRBD1. Germline V lookup: CDR1 SGDLS, CDR2 YYNGEE. The CDR3 covers 18 residues. V lost 0 bases and J lost 2; bases outside the gene matches: 7. This chain's CDR3 is CASSVGLGQGVTGNTIYF. The CDR3 DNA reads TGTGCCAGCAGCGTAGGACTGGGACAGGGGGTTACTGGAAACACCATATATTTT.

The chain's CDR3 is CASSYAGLNYNEQFF. The CDR3 DNA reads TGTGCCAGCAGTTACGCCGGACTAAATTACAATGAGCAGTTCTTC. The rearrangement links TRBV6-5 to TRBJ2-1; a possible D gene is TRBD2 (6 bases). From germline, CDR1 is MNHEY and CDR2 SVGAGI. V was trimmed by 2 bases and J by 4 bases, leaving 12 bases between them. The CDR3 consists of 15 residues.

DNA for the CDR3: TGTGCCAGCAGCCCCCCCGGGACAGGGCGAAACGAGCAGTACTTC. This codes for CASSPPGTGRNEQYF. V gene TRBV2 combines with J gene TRBJ2-7, with 9 bases matching TRBD1. CDR1 SNHLY and CDR2 FYNNEI come from the germline V gene. With V trimmed by 6 bases and J by 5 bases, 11 bases remained unmatched. The CDR3 sequence is 15 residues long. Looking up the rest from reference TRBV2 and TRBJ2-7 gives the full variable domain: EPEVTQTPSHQVTQMGQEVILRCVPISNHLYFYWYRQILGQKVEFLVSFYNNEISEKSEIFDDQFSVERPDGSNFTLKIRSTKLEDSAMYFCASSPPGTGRNEQYFGPGTRLTVT.

The chain joins TRBV7-6 to TRBJ1-4, with D perhaps TRBD1 (5 bases). V lost 1 base and J 8 bases, leaving 14 bases between the germline ends. CDR3 length equals 15 residues. Germline CDR1 SGHVS, CDR2 FNYEAQ. CDR3 in amino acids: CASSLEPGRGEKLFF. In nucleotides, the CDR3 is TGTGCCAGCAGCTTAGAACCGGGGCGGGGGGAAAAACTGTTTTTT.

V and J are TRBV5-1 and TRBJ2-1; 8 bases fit TRBD2. The junction had 7 bases not matched to a gene; V was cut back by 0 bases and J by 5 bases. The V gene's germline CDR1 is SGHRS and CDR2 YFSETQ. The CDR3 is made up of 16 amino acids. The CDR3 is CASSLELAVPNNEQFF. DNA of the CDR3: TGCGCCAGCAGCTTGGAACTAGCGGTACCTAACAATGAGCAGTTCTTC.

The chain joins TRBV27 to TRBJ2-5, with D maybe TRBD2 (6 bases). The CDR3 contains 15 residues. Trimming removed 5 bases at V and 2 bases at J, with 15 bases between. Looked up from germline, CDR1 is MNHEY and CDR2 is SMNVEV (reference sequence). The CDR3 DNA sequence: TGTGCCAGCAGTCCCATTGGGAGGATTCAAGAGACCCAGTACTTC. Residues: CASSPIGRIQETQYF.

This sequence joins TRBV18 and TRBJ2-1; TRBD2 aligns across 7 bases. J lost 0 bases, V lost 4 bases, and 6 bases had no gene match. This CDR3 region has 16 residues. Germline CDR1 reads KGHSH; CDR2 reads LQKENI. The DNA of the CDR3 is TGTGCCAGCTCACTAACTAGCGCCTCCTCCTACAATGAGCAGTTCTTC. Encoded protein: CASSLTSASSYNEQFF.

The chain joins TRBV19 to TRBJ1-4; TRBD1 matches 8 bases. CDR1 is LNHDA, CDR2 SQIVND, per germline (reference sequence). The CDR3 is 14 residues long. Trimming took 5 bases from V and 3 from J; bases not matched to a gene: 2. The CDR3 spells CASSRQGPNEKLFF. CDR3 bases: TGTGCCAGTAGTCGACAGGGGCCTAATGAAAAACTGTTTTTT.